The rows below give T cell receptor beta chains drawn from one sample of a study of cytomegalovirus exposure and HLA in healthy donors. The method was immunoSEQ multiplex PCR; TCRdb's version includes in-frame clones alone and lacks a portion of them. The profile shows about 190,000 clones, roughly 79% of them singletons. Sequencing input: PBMCs. The source of these receptors is a woman aged 18-29 years in good health and CMV-seronegative. Each CDR3 is given with its conserved first and last residue. The D gene is left open where the match is weak. Clone size is given for some rows only: seen once, a few or many times, or a class if the clone is expanded.

>-|TRBV6-1|TRBD1|TRBJ2-1|17
CASSDSPQGAPGNEQFF
TGTGCCAGCAGTGATTCACCGCAGGGGGCCCCGGGGAATGAGCAGTTCTTC
>-|TRBV15|-|TRBJ1-1|16
CATSRGDTAGEVEAFF
TGTGCCACCAGCAGAGGTGACACCGCCGGCGAAGTAGAAGCTTTCTTT
>-|TRBV7-9|-|TRBJ1-5|15
CASSQGTFSNQPQHF
TGTGCCAGCAGCCAAGGGACTTTTAGCAATCAGCCCCAGCATTTT
>-|TRBV6-6|-|TRBJ2-6|15
CASSYGLSGANVLTF
TGTGCCAGCAGTTATGGGCTCTCTGGGGCCAACGTCCTGACTTTC
>-|TRBV27|-|TRBJ2-1|15
CASSSRDVADQEQFF
TGTGCCAGCAGTTCCCGGGACGTAGCGGATCAGGAGCAGTTCTTC
>-|TRBV18|TRBD2|TRBJ2-1|16
CASSPSLAGGYNEQFF
TGTGCCAGCTCACCCAGTCTAGCGGGAGGGTACAATGAGCAGTTCTTC
>few|TRBV6-1|-|TRBJ1-4|15
CASSEVLQINEKLFF
TGTGCCAGCAGTGAAGTTTTACAGATTAATGAAAAACTGTTTTTT
>-|TRBV20-1|-|TRBJ1-6|11
CSATGDSPLHF
TGCAGTGCTACAGGGGATTCACCCCTCCACTTT
>-|TRBV5-1|TRBD2|TRBJ2-1|15
CASSISGRIYNEQFF
TGCGCCAGCAGCATCAGCGGGAGGATCTACAATGAGCAGTTCTTC
>-|TRBV2|-|TRBJ2-1|12
CASRLLAAEQFF
TGTGCCAGCAGATTACTAGCAGCTGAGCAGTTCTTC
>-|TRBV7-2|TRBD2|TRBJ2-5|15
CASRNGLAGGQTQYF
TGTGCCAGCAGGAACGGACTAGCGGGGGGGCAGACCCAGTACTTC
>-|TRBV28|-|TRBJ2-1|15
CASRGPQSTNNEQFF
TGTGCCAGCAGGGGCCCCCAATCGACGAACAATGAGCAGTTCTTC
>-|TRBV19|TRBD1|TRBJ1-1|18
CASSNRDRGLGFRTEAFF
TGTGCCAGTAGTAACCGGGACAGGGGTTTGGGATTCCGCACTGAAGCTTTCTTT
>few|TRBV4-1|-|TRBJ2-2|16
CASSQSRSRNTGELFF
TGCGCCAGCAGCCAATCTAGGTCCCGAAACACCGGGGAGCTGTTTTTT
>few|TRBV2|-|TRBJ2-7|14
CASESTGTPYEQYF
TGTGCCAGCGAATCTACAGGGACCCCATACGAGCAGTACTTC
>-|TRBV5-6|-|TRBJ2-1|14
CASSRGRPPNEQFF
TGTGCCAGCAGTCGCGGGCGACCCCCGAATGAGCAGTTCTTC
>-|TRBV5-1|TRBD1|TRBJ2-7|14
CASSLGGQGDEQYF
TGCGCCAGCAGCTTGGGCGGACAGGGCGACGAGCAGTACTTC
>-|TRBV7-6|TRBD1|TRBJ1-1|17
CASSLTGTGFYSTEAFF
TGTGCCAGCAGCTTAACCGGGACAGGGTTTTATAGCACTGAAGCTTTCTTT
>-|TRBV19|-|TRBJ2-6|15
CASSQTDSGANVLTF
TGTGCCAGTAGTCAGACAGACTCTGGGGCCAACGTCCTGACTTTC
>few|TRBV5-6|TRBD1|TRBJ1-2|13
CASSRDRAVSYTF
TGTGCCAGCAGCCGAGACAGGGCGGTAAGCTACACCTTC
>-|TRBV10-1|TRBD1|TRBJ1-5|16
CASSETSGTGNQPQHF
TGCGCCAGCAGTGAGACCTCCGGGACAGGGAATCAGCCCCAGCATTTT
>-|TRBV28|TRBD1|TRBJ1-1|15
CASSPRGQGRTEAFF
TGTGCCAGCAGTCCCCGGGGACAGGGGCGTACTGAAGCTTTCTTT
>few|TRBV28|TRBD1|TRBJ2-7|17
CASSFPELRQGRYEQYF
TGTGCCAGCAGTTTTCCTGAGTTACGACAGGGTAGGTACGAGCAGTACTTC
>-|TRBV6-5|TRBD1|TRBJ2-7|16
CASSYGKGALYYEQYF
TGTGCCAGCAGTTACGGCAAGGGGGCGCTTTACTACGAGCAGTACTTC
>-|TRBV10-3|TRBD2|TRBJ2-7|16
CAISESMLAGGYEQYF
TGTGCCATCAGTGAGTCGATGCTAGCGGGGGGTTACGAGCAGTACTTC
>-|TRBV6-1|-|TRBJ2-7|12
CASSGTGYEQYF
TGTGCCAGCAGTGGGACTGGCTACGAGCAGTACTTC
>-|TRBV5-6|TRBD1|TRBJ1-5|16
CASSAGTGVSNQPQHF
TGTGCCAGCAGCGCCGGGACAGGGGTAAGCAATCAGCCCCAGCATTTT
>once|TRBV6-1|-|TRBJ1-5|12
CASRAVIQPQHF
TGTGCCAGCAGAGCGGTGATTCAGCCCCAGCATTTT
>-|TRBV7-3|TRBD2|TRBJ2-7|17
CASSQNKLSGSFNEQYF
TGTGCCAGCAGCCAAAACAAACTTAGCGGGAGCTTCAACGAGCAGTACTTC
>few|TRBV6-5|TRBD1|TRBJ1-4|13
CASKTGKGEKLFF
TGTGCCAGCAAGACAGGGAAGGGAGAAAAACTGTTTTTT
>-|TRBV2|TRBD1|TRBJ2-7|18
CASSEAPPSRDRAYEQYF
TGTGCCAGCAGTGAAGCGCCCCCCTCCCGGGACAGGGCCTACGAGCAGTACTTC
>-|TRBV5-1|-|TRBJ2-5|15
CASSKQDPREETQYF
TGCGCCAGCAGCAAACAGGACCCTAGGGAAGAGACCCAGTACTTC
>once|TRBV6-4|TRBD1|TRBJ2-2|15
CASSSGTGNTGELFF
TGTGCCAGCAGCTCCGGGACAGGCAACACCGGGGAGCTGTTTTTT
>-|TRBV4-3|TRBD2|TRBJ2-3|18
CASSQDGEGGAGTDTQYF
TGCGCCAGCAGCCAAGATGGTGAGGGAGGGGCTGGCACAGATACGCAGTATTTT
>-|TRBV5-1|TRBD2|TRBJ2-1|16
CASSPTLAGEYNEQFF
TGCGCCAGCAGCCCCACCCTAGCGGGAGAATACAATGAGCAGTTCTTC
>-|TRBV29-1|TRBD2|TRBJ2-1|12
CSRGTSLHEQFF
TGCAGCCGAGGGACTAGTTTACATGAGCAGTTCTTC
>-|TRBV6-6|-|TRBJ1-1|13
CASSSSVNTEAFF
-
>-|TRBV2|-|TRBJ1-3|15
CASSEGGATGNTIYF
TGTGCCAGCAGTGAGGGGGGGGCCACTGGAAACACCATATATTTT
>-|TRBV7-9|-|TRBJ1-2|17
CASSAGRRDRKYYGYTF
TGTGCCAGCAGCGCAGGGCGCAGAGACAGAAAATACTATGGCTACACCTTC
>-|TRBV4-1|TRBD1|TRBJ2-2|15
CASSQLDRVTGELFF
TGCGCCAGCAGCCAGTTGGACAGGGTCACCGGGGAGCTGTTTTTT
>few|TRBV11-2|TRBD1|TRBJ1-6|15
CASSFEGQQNSPLHF
TGTGCCAGCAGCTTCGAGGGACAGCAAAATTCACCCCTCCACTTT
>-|TRBV27|-|TRBJ1-1|13
CASSPLRGTEAFF
TGTGCCAGCAGCCCACTACGGGGCACTGAAGCTTTCTTT
>-|TRBV28|TRBD1|TRBJ2-5|14
CASSLSQGAETQYF
TGTGCCAGCAGTTTAAGCCAGGGGGCCGAGACCCAGTACTTC
>-|TRBV7-9|-|TRBJ2-7|13
CSSSLGPYYEQYF
TGTTCCAGCAGCTTAGGTCCGTACTACGAGCAGTACTTC
>-|TRBV12-5|TRBD2|TRBJ2-1|17
CASGFEVPGLEYNEQFF
TGTGCTAGTGGTTTTGAAGTCCCGGGACTAGAATACAATGAGCAGTTCTTC
>-|TRBV5-8|TRBD2|TRBJ2-3|18
CASSLVGGDFQSTDTQYF
TGTGCCAGCAGCTTGGTGGGAGGGGACTTCCAATCCACAGATACGCAGTATTTT
>-|TRBV6-1|-|TRBJ2-1|16
CASSEDGRGAYNEQFF
TGTGCCAGCAGTGAAGACGGGCGGGGCGCCTACAATGAGCAGTTCTTC
>-|TRBV28|TRBD1|TRBJ1-1|14
CASSPHRGGTEAFF
TGTGCCAGCAGTCCCCACAGGGGCGGGACTGAAGCTTTCTTT
>-|TRBV19|TRBD1|TRBJ1-2|13
CASSIRQGVGYTF
TGTGCCAGTAGTATCCGGCAGGGGGTCGGCTACACCTTC
>-|TRBV5-4|TRBD1|TRBJ1-2|16
CASSLASGQGAHGYTF
TGTGCCAGCAGCTTGGCTTCGGGACAGGGGGCGCATGGCTACACCTTC
>-|TRBV11-3|TRBD2|TRBJ2-2|16
CASSRSSGGLTGELFF
TGTGCCAGCAGCAGATCTAGCGGGGGGTTGACCGGGGAGCTGTTTTTT
>-|TRBV9|TRBD1|TRBJ2-5|14
CASSVDPTGSTQYF
TGTGCCAGCAGCGTAGATCCGACAGGGTCGACCCAGTACTTC
>-|TRBV11-2|-|TRBJ1-4|16
CASSWKGHSFPEKLFF
TGTGCCAGCAGCTGGAAGGGACATTCGTTTCCCGAAAAACTGTTTTTT